This T cell receptor (beta chain) was documented in a study of cytomegalovirus exposure and HLA in healthy donors (TCRdb year 2017). Study-level background: An earlier analysis of about 560 of the donors reported approximately 300 Gb of sequence data and 117 million unique TCR beta sequences obtained from around 170 million T cells. Roughly 300 gigabases of sequencing data and 75 million to 85 million unique TCR sequences made up an early release that covered about 640 HLA-typed donors. Among the roughly 400 genotyped donors, approximately 77% belonged to the genetic ancestry cluster associated with self-reported Caucasian donors. The study was designed to test whether signatures of past pathogen exposure could be identified by cataloging public T cell receptors. The study used immunosequencing to profile the T cell repertoires of 600 to 850 subjects and linked those repertoires to cytomegalovirus serostatus. Along with the roughly 670-subject first cohort, a separate validation cohort of 120 different subjects was used. The study combined high-throughput TCR immunosequencing, statistical association of individual TCRs with disease status, and machine learning to predict cytomegalovirus infection status. A later analysis re-analyzed previously published TCR beta repertoires from 666 donors and added high-resolution HLA genotyping to study TCR occurrence patterns. In the later analysis, no new phenotypic data were used to find candidate immune exposures; instead, reliance was placed on TCR beta sequences and their occurrence across donors. In an earlier analysis of a few hundred of the donors, high-throughput TCR beta sequencing was used to judge whether each TCR beta V gene segment behaved as functional or pseudogenic. Donor age, sex, ethnicity and CMV serostatus were compiled alongside the repertoire data. A later genetic analysis took genome-wide SNP genotypes for about three fifths of the 666 donors and used that subset as a discovery cohort. Every discovery cohort repertoire had been produced on one sequencing platform. HLA typing included class I and class II loci at four-digit resolution. The number of typed donors differed by locus: about 620-630 for A, B, C, DRB1 and DQB1; some 500 for DQA1; around 610 for DPA1; and roughly 450 for DPB1. Several DR-DQ haplotypes were treated as single units for association and clustering because of strong linkage in the cohort. Among some 400 genotyped donors of the cohort, an average of approximately 220,000 unique TCR beta nucleotide sequences was sequenced per donor, of which about 19% were non-productive.

Points on this clone: Its antigen is unknown. No quality values exist for individual bases; no much larger clone is one base distant.

The cohort comprised approximately 700 healthy bone marrow donors. At the time of sampling, every cohort member was nominally healthy, though immune exposures that went unrecorded were likely present. The donor was CMV seronegative and belonged to the group of 352 seronegative cohort members. A peripheral blood sample was provided by each donor, and peripheral blood mononuclear cells were used for TCR beta sequencing. Genomic DNA extraction from the blood cell samples was performed with the Qiagen DNeasy Blood Extraction Kit. The method behind the library was the immunoSEQ multiplex PCR assay. For the multiplex PCR, a mixture combining 60 forward primers for TCR Vbeta segments and 13 reverse primers for TCR Jbeta segments was used. Amplification of the CDR3 region of rearranged TCR beta genes was performed with a multiplex PCR assay on genomic DNA. On the Illumina HiSeq System, the amplified TCR beta libraries were sequenced as 87-base-pair reads. The original pipeline was this. In a later analysis, approximately 74 million unique TCR beta chains were counted across the roughly 610 repertoires, and around 10 million of these chains were shared by at least two donors. To remove PCR and sequencing errors, raw reads were error-corrected and collapsed into unique sequences using a nearest-neighbor algorithm that merged closely related sequences. Alignment of CDR3 sequences to IMGT reference sequences was used to assign V, D and J gene segments. Each retained sequence needed at least a six-nucleotide match to both a V gene segment and a J gene segment. Rearrangements were classified as productive when the CDR3 lacked stop codons and remained in frame with V and J, and all other rearrangements were classified as non-productive. CDR3 was defined by IMGT convention, running from the second conserved V-encoded cysteine to the conserved J-encoded phenylalanine. Sequences without an unambiguous match to a single V gene segment were excluded from the earlier analysis of approximately 600 of the donors. In an earlier analysis of a few hundred of the donors, a V segment was called functional when productive rearrangements were above 56.7%, and segregating when the standard deviation between donors exceeded 5%. A statistical classification framework was developed to diagnose cytomegalovirus status using the catalog of TCR beta chain sequences. In a later analysis, V and J genes were assigned by comparing TCR nucleotide sequences against IMGT/GENE-DB human TR gene sequences. Using the TCRdist pipeline, a later analysis assigned CDR3 sequences along with most-parsimonious VDJ recombination scenarios. A later analysis defined each TCR beta chain by its CDR3 amino acid sequence plus V-gene family, and excluded reads lacking a unique V-gene family. As a way to deal with suspected cross-contamination and a sequencing artifact, a later analysis dropped approximately 590 nucleotide sequences that were highly shared and had low generation probability. For each public chain, a later analysis derived a clonal expansion index from normalized ranks of inferred template counts within each repertoire. In a later analysis, generation probabilities were computed with a VDJ recombination model fitted to out-of-frame rearrangements, and the resulting probabilities were checked against IGoR. In a later analysis, hypergeometric tests were used to score TCR-TCR, TCR-HLA and TCR-CMV co-occurrence, with a repertoire-size bias correction applied to TCR pairs. False discovery rates were estimated in a later analysis by permuting HLA or CMV assignments 20 times. In a later analysis, co-occurring TCRs were grouped with DBSCAN, and TCRdist sequence similarity was added when clustering was performed within HLA-allele-positive subsets. Repertoires with fewer than 30,000 or more than 120,000 public chains were left out of co-occurrence clustering, as were a handful of repertoires with anomalous nucleotide sharing. Sourced from immuneACCESS, this table was stored by TCRdb with only in-frame sequences that have V and J called. A share of the clones is absent; for the studies checked, an unresolved V gene accounts for under half, and the remainder has no known explanation. Clonal size and the V and J genes are those of that table, whereas D and trimming came from the DNA. A total of nearly 110,000 clones appear in this sample, 77% of them only once. The ten top clones hold more than 4% of the sample.

The paper as a whole reports these results and caveats: The only immune exposure information available for the cohort was CMV serostatus. In this cohort, only TCR beta chains were sequenced, and detectable features were limited by the absence of alpha or paired-chain data. A further reported finding was that TCR beta sequences accurately predicted the HLA-A and HLA-B alleles for most subjects in the first cohort. Compared with the roughly 600-donor mean, donors in an Asian-associated ancestry cluster had fewer N-insertions in productive TCRs, according to a later genetic analysis. The classifier was reported to diagnose cytomegalovirus status with high specificity and sensitivity in both the original and validation cohorts. In the study, approximately 150 TCR beta chains were listed as associated with cytomegalovirus. In a later genetic analysis, a missense DCLRE1C variant was associated with V-gene and J-gene trimming of TCR beta chains, and the association was replicated in an independent cohort. Presence/absence analyses assumed roughly uniform sequencing depth across donors, an assumption that may not hold. Specific HLA alleles were associated with 15,000 to 20,000 TCR beta sequences at a false discovery rate of 0.05 in a later analysis. The authors suggested that the approach could potentially be generalized to other disease states and immunological phenotypes. An earlier analysis of approximately 530 of the donors showed that most TCR beta V segments appeared in productive rearrangements either about 90% or about 30% of the time, which broadly matched IMGT annotations. In a later analysis, most CMV-associated TCR beta chains were found to appear HLA-restricted, with HLA associations seemingly driven largely by CMV exposure. Most TCR sequences were observed very rarely across donors, whereas some public TCRs were present in many individuals. The sequencing pipeline was judged likely to have produced a cluster of highly shared sequence variants as a technical artifact. Some IMGT-functional V segments, including TRBV6-2 and TRBV6-3, could not be distinguished by the 87-base-pair reads and were therefore excluded. Several of the top co-occurrence clusters appeared to be linked to parvovirus B19, influenza, CMV and Epstein-Barr virus, according to a later analysis. A later analysis found that TCR association rates varied across HLA loci, with DRB1 alleles showing the most associated TCRs and HLA-C alleles the fewest. Because counts were too low, roughly 16 rarely observed V segments, including chromosome 9 orphons, were excluded from the earlier analysis of 500 to 700 of the donors. In vitro tests confirmed that a few of the cytomegalovirus-associated TCR beta chains recognize cytomegalovirus antigens. Linkage disequilibrium might explain the correlated functional status among segregating V segments, but an unknown experimental factor could not be ruled out. Compared with equally common non-associated chains, HLA-associated TCR beta chains in a later analysis were more clonally expanded and had lower generation probabilities. HLA typing was unavailable for some donors at each locus, so association tests used only the typed subset. When HLA alleles, especially DR and DQ, strongly co-occurred, TCR associations were difficult to assign to individual alleles.

From cysteine to phenylalanine, the CDR3 is 15 amino acids long. Left in the record is the CDR3 DNA by itself, 45 bases read in frame from the first base. A distance of 14 bases separates the germline ends of V and J, which lose 0 bases and 5 bases respectively. The germline V gene gives CDR1 as SGHTS and CDR2 as YDEGEE. This clonotype was sampled from a male donor in good health and CMV-seronegative. The sequence is built from TRBV5-8 and TRBJ1-2, with a tentative D gene TRBD1 over 5 matching bases. Sample: PBMCs. CDR3 protein: CASSLDLGLAYGYTF. In nucleotides, the sequence is TGTGCCAGCAGCTTGGATTTGGGGCTCGCATATGGCTACACCTTC.